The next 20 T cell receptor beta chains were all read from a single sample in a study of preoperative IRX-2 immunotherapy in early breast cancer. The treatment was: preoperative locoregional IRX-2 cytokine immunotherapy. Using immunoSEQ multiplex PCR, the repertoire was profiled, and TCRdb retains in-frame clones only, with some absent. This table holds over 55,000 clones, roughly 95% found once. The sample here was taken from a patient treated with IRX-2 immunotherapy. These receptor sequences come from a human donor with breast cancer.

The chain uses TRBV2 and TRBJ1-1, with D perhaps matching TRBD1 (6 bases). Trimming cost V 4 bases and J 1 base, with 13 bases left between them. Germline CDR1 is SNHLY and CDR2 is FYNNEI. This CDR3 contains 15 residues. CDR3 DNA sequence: TGTGCCAGCAGTGTGGGGGCGCGGAGGAACACTGAAGCTTTCTTT. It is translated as CASSVGARRNTEAFF.

The CDR3 region has the DNA TGTGCCAGCAGCTTAGCTTCTGGATGGGCTTTCTTT. Translating gives CASSLASGWAFF. This chain links TRBV7-2 with TRBJ1-1; D unclear. Germline lookup yields CDR1 SGHTA and CDR2 FQGNSA. The CDR3 is 12 amino acids. Trimming cost V 0 bases and J 11 bases, with 10 bases left between them.

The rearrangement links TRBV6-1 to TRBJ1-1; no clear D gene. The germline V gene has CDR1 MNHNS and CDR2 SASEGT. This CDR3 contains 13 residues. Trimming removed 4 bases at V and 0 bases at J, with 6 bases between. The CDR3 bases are TGTGCCAGCAGTGCGATGATGAACACTGAAGCTTTCTTT. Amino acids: CASSAMMNTEAFF.

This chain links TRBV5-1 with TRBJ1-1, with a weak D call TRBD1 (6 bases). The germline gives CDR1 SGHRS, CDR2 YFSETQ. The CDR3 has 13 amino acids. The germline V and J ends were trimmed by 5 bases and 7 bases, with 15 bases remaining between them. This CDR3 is CASSYWTADEAFF. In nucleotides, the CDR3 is TGCGCCAGCAGTTATTGGACAGCCGATGAAGCTTTCTTT.

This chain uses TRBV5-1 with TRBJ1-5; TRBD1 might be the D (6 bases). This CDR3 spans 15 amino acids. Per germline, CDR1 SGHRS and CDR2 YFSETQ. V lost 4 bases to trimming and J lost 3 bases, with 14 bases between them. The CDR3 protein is CASSPGGPINQPQHF. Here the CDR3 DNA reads TGCGCCAGCAGCCCGGGGGGGCCGATCAATCAGCCCCAGCATTTT.

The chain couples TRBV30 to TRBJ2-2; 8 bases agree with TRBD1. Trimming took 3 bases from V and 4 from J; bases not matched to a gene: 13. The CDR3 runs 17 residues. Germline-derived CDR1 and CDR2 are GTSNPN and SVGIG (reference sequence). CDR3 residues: CAWSRARTGPGTGELFF. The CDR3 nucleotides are TGTGCCTGGAGCCGGGCCCGGACAGGGCCGGGCACCGGGGAGCTGTTTTTT.

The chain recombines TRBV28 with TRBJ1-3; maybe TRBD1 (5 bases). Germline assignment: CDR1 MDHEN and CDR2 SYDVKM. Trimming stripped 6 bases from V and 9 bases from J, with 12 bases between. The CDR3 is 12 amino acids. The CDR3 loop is CASSSYGGTIYF. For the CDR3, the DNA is TGTGCCAGCAGCTCCTACGGGGGCACCATATATTTT.

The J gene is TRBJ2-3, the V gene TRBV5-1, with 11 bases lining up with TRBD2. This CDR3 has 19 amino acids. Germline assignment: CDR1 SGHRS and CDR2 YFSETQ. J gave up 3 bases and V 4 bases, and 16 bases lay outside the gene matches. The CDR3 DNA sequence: TGCGCCAGCAGCCGAGGGTTCCGCATACTAGCGGGAGTGACAGATACGCAGTATTTT. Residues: CASSRGFRILAGVTDTQYF. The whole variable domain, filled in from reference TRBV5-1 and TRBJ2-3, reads KAGVTQTPRYLIKTRGQQVTLSCSPISGHRSVSWYQQTPGQGLQFLFEYFSETQRNKGNFPGRFSGRQFSNSRSEMNVSTLELGDSALYLCASSRGFRILAGVTDTQYFGPGTRLTVL.

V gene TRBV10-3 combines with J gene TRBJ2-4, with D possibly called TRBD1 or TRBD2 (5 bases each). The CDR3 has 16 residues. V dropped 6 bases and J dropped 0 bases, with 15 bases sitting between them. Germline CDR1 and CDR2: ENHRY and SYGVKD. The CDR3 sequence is CAISPSGPVAKNIQYF. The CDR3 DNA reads TGTGCCATCAGCCCGTCGGGGCCCGTAGCCAAAAACATTCAGTACTTC.

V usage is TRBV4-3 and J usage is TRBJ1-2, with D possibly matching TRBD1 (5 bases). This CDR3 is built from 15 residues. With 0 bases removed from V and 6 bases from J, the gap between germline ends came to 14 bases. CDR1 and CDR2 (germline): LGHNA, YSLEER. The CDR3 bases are TGCGCCAGCAGCCAAGATTGGGGGAGTTTCGATGGCTACACCTTC. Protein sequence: CASSQDWGSFDGYTF.

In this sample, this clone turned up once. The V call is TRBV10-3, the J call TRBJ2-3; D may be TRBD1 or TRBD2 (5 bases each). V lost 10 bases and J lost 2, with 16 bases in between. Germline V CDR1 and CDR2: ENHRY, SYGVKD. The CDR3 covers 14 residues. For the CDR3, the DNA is TGTGCCACTTCAGGGACGGCAACCACAGATACGCAGTATTTT. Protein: CATSGTATTDTQYF.

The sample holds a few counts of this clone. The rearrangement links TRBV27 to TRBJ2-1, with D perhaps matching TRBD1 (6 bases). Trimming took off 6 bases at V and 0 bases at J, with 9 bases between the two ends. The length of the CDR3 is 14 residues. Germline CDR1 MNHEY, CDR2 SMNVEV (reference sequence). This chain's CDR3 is CASRKGVSYNEQFF. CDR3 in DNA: TGTGCCAGCAGAAAGGGGGTCTCCTACAATGAGCAGTTCTTC.

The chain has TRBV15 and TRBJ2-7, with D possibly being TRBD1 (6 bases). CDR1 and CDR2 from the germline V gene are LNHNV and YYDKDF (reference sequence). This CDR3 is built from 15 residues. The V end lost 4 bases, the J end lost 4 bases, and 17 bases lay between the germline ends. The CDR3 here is CATSIEDRNPYEQYF. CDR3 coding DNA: TGTGCCACCAGCATAGAGGACAGAAATCCATACGAGCAGTACTTC.

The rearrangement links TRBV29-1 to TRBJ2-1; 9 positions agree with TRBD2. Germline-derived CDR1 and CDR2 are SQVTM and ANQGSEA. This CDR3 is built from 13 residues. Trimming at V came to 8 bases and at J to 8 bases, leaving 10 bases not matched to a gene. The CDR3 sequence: CSFVAGVVDEQFF. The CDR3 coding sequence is TGCAGCTTTGTAGCGGGAGTTGTGGATGAGCAGTTCTTC.

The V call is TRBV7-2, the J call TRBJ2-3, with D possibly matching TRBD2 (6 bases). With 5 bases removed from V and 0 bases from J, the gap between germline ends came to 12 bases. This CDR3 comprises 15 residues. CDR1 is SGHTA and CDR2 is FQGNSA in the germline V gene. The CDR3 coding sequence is TGTGCCAGCAGCGTCGTTAGCGGAAGCACAGATACGCAGTATTTT. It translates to CASSVVSGSTDTQYF.

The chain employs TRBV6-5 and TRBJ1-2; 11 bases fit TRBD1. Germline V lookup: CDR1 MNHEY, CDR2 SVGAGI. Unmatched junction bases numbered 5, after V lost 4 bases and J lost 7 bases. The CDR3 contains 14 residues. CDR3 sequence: CASSSPGQGGGYTF. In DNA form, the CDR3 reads TGTGCCAGCAGTTCCCCGGGACAGGGGGGTGGCTACACCTTC.

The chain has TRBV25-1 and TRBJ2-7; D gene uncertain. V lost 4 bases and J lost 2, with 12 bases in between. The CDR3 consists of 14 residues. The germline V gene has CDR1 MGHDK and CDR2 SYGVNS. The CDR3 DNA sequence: TGTGCCAGCAGTGTACACCACCTAACCTACGAGCAGTACTTC. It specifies CASSVHHLTYEQYF.

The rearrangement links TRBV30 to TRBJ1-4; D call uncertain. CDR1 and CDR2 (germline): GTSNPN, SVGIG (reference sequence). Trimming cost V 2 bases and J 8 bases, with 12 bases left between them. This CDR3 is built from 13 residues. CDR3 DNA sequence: TGTGCCTGGAGTAACGGGCCAAGGGAAAAACTGTTTTTT. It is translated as CAWSNGPREKLFF.

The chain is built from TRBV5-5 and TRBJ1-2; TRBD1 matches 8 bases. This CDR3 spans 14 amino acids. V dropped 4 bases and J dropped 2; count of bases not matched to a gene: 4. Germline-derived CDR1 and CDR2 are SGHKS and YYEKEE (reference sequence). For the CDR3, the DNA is TGTGCCAGCAGCCCCAGACAGGGGAACTATGGCTACACCTTC. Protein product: CASSPRQGNYGYTF.

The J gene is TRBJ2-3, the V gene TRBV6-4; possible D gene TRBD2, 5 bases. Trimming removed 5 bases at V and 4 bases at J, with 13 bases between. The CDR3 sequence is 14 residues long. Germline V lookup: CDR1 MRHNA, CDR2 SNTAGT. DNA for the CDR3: TGTGCCAGCAGTCGAACTAGTTTCGCAGATACGCAGTATTTT. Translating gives CASSRTSFADTQYF.